A single sample is the source of the 15 T cell receptor beta chains below, sequenced in a study of T cell responses to AZD1222 COVID-19 vaccine. Clones were sequenced by immunoSEQ multiplex PCR, and TCRdb holds only the in-frame ones, with some missing. The sample has 110,000 or so clones, about 90% seen once. This material consisted of peripheral blood, taken on day 0 of AZD1222 vaccination. Every receptor here comes from an adult in good health.

J is TRBJ2-1 and V is TRBV24-1; D is uncertain. This CDR3 region has 12 residues. CDR1 is KGHDR, CDR2 SFDVKD, per germline. V lost 5 bases and J lost 4, with 5 bases in between. The CDR3 DNA follows: TGTGCCACCAGTGGGGGTTACAATGAGCAGTTCTTC. Its protein is CATSGGYNEQFF.

The gene calls are TRBV2 and TRBJ1-1, with D tentatively TRBD1 (6 bases). Germline-derived CDR1 and CDR2 are SNHLY and FYNNEI. This CDR3 region has 14 residues. The V and J ends lost 7 bases and 6 bases respectively, with 18 bases between them. The CDR3 DNA reads TGTGCCAGCACCCCCAGACAGGTCCTCCCTGAAGCTTTCTTT. Translated, it gives CASTPRQVLPEAFF.

This chain links TRBV27 with TRBJ2-3, with D maybe TRBD2 (6 bases). Trimming shortened V by 5 bases and J by 1 base, and 10 bases separated the two germline ends. The germline V gene has CDR1 MNHEY and CDR2 SMNVEV (reference sequence). This CDR3 is built from 14 residues. CDR3 sequence reads: CASSTSRGTDTQYF. CDR3 DNA sequence: TGTGCCAGCAGTACTAGCCGCGGCACAGATACGCAGTATTTT.

As concerns this clone: The sample carries other DNA sequences with the same CDR3. V and J are TRBV9 and TRBJ1-4, with 9 nucleotides matching TRBD1. The CDR3 length is 14 residues. Trimming removed 0 bases from V and 7 bases from J; junction bases left unmatched: 1. The germline V gene has CDR1 SGDLS and CDR2 YYNGEE. CDR3 bases: TGTGCCAGCAGCGTAGGACAGGGGGGTGAAAAACTGTTTTTT. It is translated as CASSVGQGGEKLFF.

The V call is TRBV6-5, the J call TRBJ1-5; perhaps TRBD1 as D (6 bases). The CDR3 spans 13 residues. V dropped 8 bases and J dropped 6 bases, with 14 bases sitting between them. The germline CDR1 and CDR2 sequences are MNHEY and SVGAGI. In nucleotides, the CDR3 is TGTGCCAGCGGACGGGACATGAGTCAGCCCCAGCATTTT. Protein sequence: CASGRDMSQPQHF.

DNA of the CDR3: TGTGCCAGCAGCTTGGGACACAACAATGAGCAGTTCTTC. Its translation is CASSLGHNNEQFF. The chain couples TRBV5-4 to TRBJ2-1, with unresolved D. This CDR3 is 13 amino acids long. V lost 0 bases and J lost 5, with 6 bases in between. Germline-derived CDR1 and CDR2 are SGHNT and YYREEE (reference sequence).

This clone was observed a single time. The chain is built from TRBV11-2 and TRBJ1-5; no clear D. Per germline, CDR1 SGHAT and CDR2 FQNNGV. Trimming took 0 bases from V and 0 from J, leaving 9 bases between them. The CDR3 extends over 16 amino acids. The CDR3 DNA is TGTGCCAGCAGCTTAGACGGCAGGTATAGCAATCAGCCCCAGCATTTT. Amino acids: CASSLDGRYSNQPQHF.

This clone was recorded once. This rearrangement joins TRBV30 to TRBJ1-3, with a possible D match to TRBD1 (6 bases). The germline V gene encodes CDR1 GTSNPN and CDR2 SVGIG (reference sequence). V lost 4 bases, J lost 1 base, and 20 bases lay in between. CDR3 length equals 17 residues. CDR3 protein: CAWNLWGRIQSGNTIYF. The CDR3 DNA sequence: TGTGCCTGGAACCTGTGGGGGCGAATCCAGTCTGGAAACACCATATATTTT.

This chain connects TRBV9 to TRBJ1-4, with D tentatively TRBD1 (5 bases). CDR3 length: 15 residues. V was shortened by 0 bases and J by 7 bases, with 13 bases between the two germline ends. The germline gives CDR1 SGDLS, CDR2 YYNGEE. CDR3 residues: CASSVGDVEGEKLFF. The CDR3 region has the DNA TGTGCCAGCAGCGTAGGGGACGTAGAGGGTGAAAAACTGTTTTTT.

J is TRBJ1-2 and V is TRBV29-1, with D tentatively TRBD1 (6 bases). There are 14 residues in the CDR3. V lost 3 bases, J lost 5 bases, and 16 bases lay in between. Germline values: CDR1 SQVTM, CDR2 ANQGSEA. The CDR3 is CSVEGRGKGYGYTF. In nucleotides, the CDR3 is TGCAGCGTTGAGGGCAGGGGAAAGGGTTATGGCTACACCTTC.

The rearrangement uses TRBV6-5 and TRBJ1-2; unclear D gene. The germline V gene has CDR1 MNHEY and CDR2 SVGAGI. The CDR3 is made up of 13 amino acids. With 2 bases removed from V and 2 bases from J, the gap between germline ends came to 6 bases. As DNA, the CDR3 is TGTGCCAGCAGTTACGTTGAAAACTATGGCTACACCTTC. Protein: CASSYVENYGYTF.

The count of this clone is one. The rearrangement links TRBV25-1 to TRBJ1-2; TRBD1 aligns across 10 bases. Trimming cost V 6 bases and J 4 bases; bases outside gene matches: 11. CDR3 length: 16 residues. The V gene's germline CDR1 is MGHDK and CDR2 SYGVNS. The CDR3 DNA is TGTGCCAGCAGGACAGGGGGCGCGGATCTACGCTATGGCTACACCTTC. As protein: CASRTGGADLRYGYTF.

The chain recombines TRBV10-2 with TRBJ1-2; D is unresolved. The CDR3 extends over 13 amino acids. Between the trimmed V and J ends, which lost 6 bases and 3 bases, there was a span of 11 bases. Germline V lookup: CDR1 WSHSY, CDR2 SAAADI. Here the CDR3 reads CASSQPSDYGYTF. Here the CDR3 DNA reads TGCGCCAGCAGCCAGCCTTCTGACTATGGCTACACCTTC.

The V call is TRBV5-6, the J call TRBJ2-4; possibly TRBD1 for D (6 bases). Between the trimmed V and J ends, which lost 3 bases and 8 bases, there was a span of 15 bases. Germline-derived CDR1 and CDR2 are SGHDT and YYEEEE. The CDR3 is made up of 14 amino acids. The CDR3 nucleotides read TGTGCCAGCAGCTCCCGGGACATCTTGGACATTCAGTACTTC. It specifies CASSSRDILDIQYF.

Note on this clone: The same CDR3 can be traced to other DNA sequences in this sample. The chain couples TRBV18 to TRBJ2-2, with no clear D. This CDR3 comprises 12 residues. From germline, CDR1 is KGHSH and CDR2 LQKENI. The ends were cut back, 0 bases at V and 6 bases at J, with 2 bases in the middle. CDR3 sequence reads: CASSPPSGELFF. DNA for the CDR3: TGTGCCAGCTCACCACCGTCCGGGGAGCTGTTTTTT.